This T cell receptor (beta chain) is from a study of T cell responses to AZD1222 COVID-19 vaccine. Background on the study: Pooled together were second doses at about 4 or about 12 weeks.

Profiled with immunoSEQ multiplex PCR; TCRdb holds only in-frame clones, not every one. The sample lists around 200,000 clones; approximately 91% were seen once. This CDR3 has 14 residues. The V gene's germline CDR1 is MDHEN and CDR2 SYDVKM. Between the trimmed V and J ends, which lost 2 bases and 2 bases, there was a span of 9 bases. The clonotype comes from an adult in good health. The chain uses TRBV28 and TRBJ1-1; the D is unclear. Sequences were derived from peripheral blood, sampled on day 0 of AZD1222 vaccination. The CDR3 sequence: CASSLKQVNTEAFF. In DNA, the CDR3 is TGTGCCAGCAGTTTAAAGCAGGTTAACACTGAAGCTTTCTTT.